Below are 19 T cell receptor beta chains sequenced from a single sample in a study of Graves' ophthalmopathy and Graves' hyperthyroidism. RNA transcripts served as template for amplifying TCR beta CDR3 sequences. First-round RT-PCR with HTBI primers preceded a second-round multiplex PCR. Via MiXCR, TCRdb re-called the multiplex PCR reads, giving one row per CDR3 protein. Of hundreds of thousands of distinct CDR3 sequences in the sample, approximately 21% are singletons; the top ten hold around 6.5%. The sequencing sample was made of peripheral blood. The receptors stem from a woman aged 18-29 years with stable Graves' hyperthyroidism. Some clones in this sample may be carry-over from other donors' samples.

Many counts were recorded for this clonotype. CDR3 protein: CASSTQLGGLGNYGYTF. The CDR3 DNA is TGTGCCAGCAGTACCCAATTGGGTGGATTGGGTAACTATGGCTACACCTTC. The chain carries TRBV27 and TRBJ1-2, with D unclear. The CDR3 loop spans 17 amino acids. CDR1 MNHEY and CDR2 SMNVEV come from the germline V gene (reference sequence). V was clipped by 5 bases and J by 1 base, with 20 bases between them.

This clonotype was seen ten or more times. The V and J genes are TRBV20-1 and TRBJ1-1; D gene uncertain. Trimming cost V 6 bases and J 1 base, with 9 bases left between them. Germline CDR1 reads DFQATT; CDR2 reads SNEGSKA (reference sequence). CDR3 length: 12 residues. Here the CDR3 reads CSARQENTEAFF. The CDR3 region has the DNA TGCAGTGCGAGACAAGAGAACACTGAAGCTTTCTTT.

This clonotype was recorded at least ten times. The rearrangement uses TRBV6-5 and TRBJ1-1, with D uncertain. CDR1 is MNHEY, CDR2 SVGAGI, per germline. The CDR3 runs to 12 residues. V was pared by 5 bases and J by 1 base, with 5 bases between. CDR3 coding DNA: TGTGCCAGCAGTACTAAGAACACTGAAGCTTTCTTT. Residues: CASSTKNTEAFF.

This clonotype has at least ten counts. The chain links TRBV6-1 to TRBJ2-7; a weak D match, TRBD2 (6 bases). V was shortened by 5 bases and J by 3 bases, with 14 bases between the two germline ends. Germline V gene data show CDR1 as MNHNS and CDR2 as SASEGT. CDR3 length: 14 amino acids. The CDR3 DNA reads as TGTGCCAGCAGTCTAGGGGAGGTTGGCTACGAGCAGTACTTC. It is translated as CASSLGEVGYEQYF.

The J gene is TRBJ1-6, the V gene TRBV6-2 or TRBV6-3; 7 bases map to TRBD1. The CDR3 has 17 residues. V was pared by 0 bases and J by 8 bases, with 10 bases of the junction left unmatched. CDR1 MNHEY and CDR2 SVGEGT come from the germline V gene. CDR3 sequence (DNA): TGTGCCAGCAGTTACTCGAATTTGGACAGGTCGGATTCACCCCTCCACTTT. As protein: CASSYSNLDRSDSPLHF.

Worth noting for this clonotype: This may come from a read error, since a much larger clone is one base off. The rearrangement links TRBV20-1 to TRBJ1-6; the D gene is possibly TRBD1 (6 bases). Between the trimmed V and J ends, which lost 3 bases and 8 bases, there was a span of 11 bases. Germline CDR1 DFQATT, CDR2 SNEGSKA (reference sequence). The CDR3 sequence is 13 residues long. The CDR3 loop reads CSASQQGDSPLHF. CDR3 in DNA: TGCAGTGCTAGTCAACAGGGTGATTCACCCCTCCACTTT.

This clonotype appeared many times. CDR3 amino acids: CASSSRQGRPNYGYTF. The CDR3 coding sequence is TGTGCCAGCAGTTCACGACAGGGGAGACCTAACTATGGCTACACCTTC. The gene calls are TRBV27 and TRBJ1-2, with 8 bases aligning to TRBD1. Germline CDR1 reads MNHEY; CDR2 reads SMNVEV (reference sequence). This CDR3 region has 16 residues. V was pared by 4 bases and J by 0 bases, with 7 bases of the junction left unmatched.

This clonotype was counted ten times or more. This CDR3 is CAWSALLRDTEAFF. The DNA of the CDR3 is TGTGCCTGGAGTGCCCTTCTACGGGACACTGAAGCTTTCTTT. J is TRBJ1-1 and V is TRBV30; no firm D call. Between the trimmed V and J ends, which lost 1 base and 3 bases, there was a span of 12 bases. CDR1 and CDR2 from the germline V gene are GTSNPN and SVGIG (reference sequence). The CDR3 runs to 14 residues.

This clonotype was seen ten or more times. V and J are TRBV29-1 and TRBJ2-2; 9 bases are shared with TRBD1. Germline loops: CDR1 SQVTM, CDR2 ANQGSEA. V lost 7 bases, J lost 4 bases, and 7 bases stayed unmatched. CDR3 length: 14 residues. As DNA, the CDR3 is TGCAGCGCTGGACAGGGGATAAGCACCGGGGAGCTGTTTTTT. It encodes CSAGQGISTGELFF.

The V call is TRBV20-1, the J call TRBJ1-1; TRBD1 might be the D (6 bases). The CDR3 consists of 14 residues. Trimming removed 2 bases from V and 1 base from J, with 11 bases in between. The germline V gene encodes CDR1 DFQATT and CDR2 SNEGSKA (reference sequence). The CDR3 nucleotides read TGCAGTGCTAGAACTCTGACAGGGAACACTGAAGCTTTCTTT. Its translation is CSARTLTGNTEAFF.

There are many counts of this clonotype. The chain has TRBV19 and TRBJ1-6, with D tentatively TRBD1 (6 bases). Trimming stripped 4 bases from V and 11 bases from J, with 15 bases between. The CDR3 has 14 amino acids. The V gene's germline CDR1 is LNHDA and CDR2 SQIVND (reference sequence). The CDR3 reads CASSTYREVAPLHF. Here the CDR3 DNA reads TGTGCCAGTAGTACCTACAGGGAGGTTGCACCCCTCCACTTT.

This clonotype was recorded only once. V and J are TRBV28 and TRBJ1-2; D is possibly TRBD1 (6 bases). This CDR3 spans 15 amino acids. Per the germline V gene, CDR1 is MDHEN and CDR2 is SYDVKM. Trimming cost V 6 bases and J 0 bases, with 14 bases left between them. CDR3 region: CASSPYRTANYGYTF. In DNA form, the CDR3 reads TGTGCCAGCAGCCCCTACAGGACAGCTAACTATGGCTACACCTTC.

Written as DNA, the CDR3 is TGCAGTGCCGCGCACGTTTCCGAATACTACGAGCAGTACTTC. Translation gives CSAAHVSEYYEQYF. This chain links TRBV20-1 with TRBJ2-7; D is uncertain. Germline V gives CDR1 DFQATT, CDR2 SNEGSKA (reference sequence). CDR3 length: 14 residues. Trimming left V 6 bases short and J 3 bases short, with 18 bases between.

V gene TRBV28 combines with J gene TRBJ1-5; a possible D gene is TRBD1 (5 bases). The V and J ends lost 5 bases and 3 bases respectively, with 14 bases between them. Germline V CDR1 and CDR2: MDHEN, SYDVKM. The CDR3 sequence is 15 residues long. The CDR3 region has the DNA TGTGCCAGCAGTCCAATAACAGGAGTCAATCAGCCCCAGCATTTT. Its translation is CASSPITGVNQPQHF.

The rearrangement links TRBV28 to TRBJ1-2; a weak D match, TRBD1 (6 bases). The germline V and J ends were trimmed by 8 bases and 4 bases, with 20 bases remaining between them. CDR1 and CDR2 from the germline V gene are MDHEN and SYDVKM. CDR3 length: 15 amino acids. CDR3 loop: CASVGAGAPLYGYTF. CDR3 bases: TGTGCCAGCGTAGGGGCGGGGGCGCCCCTCTATGGCTACACCTTC.

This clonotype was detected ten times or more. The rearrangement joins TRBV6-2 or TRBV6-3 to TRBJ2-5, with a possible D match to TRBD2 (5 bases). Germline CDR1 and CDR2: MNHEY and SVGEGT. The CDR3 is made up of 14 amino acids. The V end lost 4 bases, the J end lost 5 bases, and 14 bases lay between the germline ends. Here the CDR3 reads CASSSRTPGETQYF. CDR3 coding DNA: TGTGCCAGCAGTTCTCGGACCCCGGGGGAGACCCAGTACTTC.

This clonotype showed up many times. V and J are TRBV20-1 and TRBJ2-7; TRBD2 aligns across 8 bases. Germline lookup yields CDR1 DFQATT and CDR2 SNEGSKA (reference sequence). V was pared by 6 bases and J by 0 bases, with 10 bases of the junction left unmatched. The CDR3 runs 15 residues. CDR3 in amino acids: CSALRRAGGSYEQYF. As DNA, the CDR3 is TGCAGTGCCTTGAGGCGGGCGGGAGGCTCCTACGAGCAGTACTTC.

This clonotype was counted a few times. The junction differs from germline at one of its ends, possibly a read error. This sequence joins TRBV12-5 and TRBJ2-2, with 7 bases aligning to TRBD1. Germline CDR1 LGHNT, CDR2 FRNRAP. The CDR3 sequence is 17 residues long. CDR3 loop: CASGLRTGGLWTGELSF. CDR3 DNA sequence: TGTGCTAGTGGTTTGCGGACAGGTGGCCTTTGGACCGGGGAGCTGTCTTTT.

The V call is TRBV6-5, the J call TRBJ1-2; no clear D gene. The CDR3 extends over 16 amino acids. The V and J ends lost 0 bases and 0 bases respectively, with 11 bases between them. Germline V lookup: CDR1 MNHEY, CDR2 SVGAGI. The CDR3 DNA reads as TGTGCCAGCAGTTACTCGTTTGCGGCTACTAACTATGGCTACACCTTC. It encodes CASSYSFAATNYGYTF.